The rows below give T cell receptor beta chains drawn from one sample of a study of T-cell memory formation after mild COVID-19. A single record per CDR3 protein comes from TCRdb applying MiXCR to the 5' RACE reads. The sample has about 470,000 distinct CDR3 sequences, 20% to 30% seen once; the top ten hold around 13%. The sample consisted of PBMCs or a T cell subset sorted from them (not recorded which). The receptors were sampled from an adult woman who had mild COVID-19 (a few samples of this study predate the infection). Cell type and time point are not known. The conserved cysteine and the conserved F or W are not part of the CDR3 here. A D gene is named only where the DNA matches it firmly. Size is stated for part of the rows, as once, few or many counts, or as a class when the clone is expanded.

TRBJ1-1	12	TRBV11-3	few	TRBD1	ASSFQPGGTEAF
TRBJ2-7	15	TRBV20-1	.	TRBD2	SASPVRGGWSSYEQY
TRBJ1-5	11	TRBV20-1	.	.	SALMGSNQPQH
TRBJ1-2	10	TRBV20-1	.	.	SAKQGAYGYT
TRBJ1-2	10	TRBV12-3/TRBV12-4	few	.	ASSPDRNGYT
TRBJ2-3	12	TRBV3-1	.	.	ASRPDSGTDTQY
TRBJ1-2	12	TRBV9	few	.	ASSVGTEDLGYT
TRBJ1-2	16	TRBV15	.	.	ATSRDEWATGQDYGYT
TRBJ2-4	11	TRBV14	few	.	ASSQAGGNIQY
TRBJ1-6	10	TRBV12-3/TRBV12-4	.	.	ASSLSNSPIH
TRBJ2-7	13	TRBV5-1	few	TRBD1	ASSLAGLTGTGKY
TRBJ1-6	12	TRBV10-3	few	TRBD1	AISSHDRDSPLH
TRBJ1-2	13	TRBV18	few	TRBD1	ASSLSRTGDYGYT
TRBJ2-7	14	TRBV5-5	.	.	ASSSIRSAGVYEQY
TRBJ1-3	13	TRBV4-1	few	.	ASSQAGTFGNTIY
TRBJ2-1	14	TRBV7-9	.	.	ASSAPTDRRYNEQF
TRBJ1-6	20	TRBV20-1	few	.	SARDPTKLEDGVRPLNSPLH
TRBJ1-5	13	TRBV20-1	few	TRBD1	SAPPWTGSNQPQH
TRBJ1-1	19	TRBV20-1	few	.	SANLGGGVAWTVRTDTEAF
TRBJ2-7	12	TRBV18	.	TRBD1	ASSWDSTVGEQY
TRBJ1-2	13	TRBV18	.	TRBD1	ASSPPTGGGDGYT
TRBJ2-7	16	TRBV7-2	.	TRBD2	ASSPSPGTSGSGYEQY
TRBJ2-5	13	TRBV12-3/TRBV12-4	few	TRBD2	ASSSQGLGQETQY
TRBJ2-7	11	TRBV20-1	.	TRBD2	SASILAGYEQY
TRBJ2-3	10	TRBV20-1	.	.	RAAEFTDTQY
TRBJ2-3	10	TRBV3-1	.	TRBD2	AFGTSGGVQY
TRBJ1-2	10	TRBV5-6	.	.	ASSLIELSYT
TRBJ2-3	11	TRBV10-3	few	.	AIAVDFTDTQY
TRBJ2-3	15	TRBV4-2	few	.	ASSQDVGGPSTDTQY
TRBJ2-3	12	TRBV5-4	few	.	ASSLGTETDTQY
TRBJ2-1	12	TRBV30	.	.	AWKRSGPYNEQF
TRBJ2-7	11	TRBV29-1	few	TRBD1	SVEGTGGVEQY
TRBJ1-2	12	TRBV30	many	.	AWGALGRPDGYT
TRBJ1-2	11	TRBV5-6	many	.	ASSRGTNYGYT
TRBJ2-1	14	TRBV29-1	.	TRBD1	SVEIGTGGTYNEQF
TRBJ2-4	14	TRBV9	.	TRBD1	ASSPQTGGGKNIQY
TRBJ2-5	13	TRBV25-1	few	.	ASSDHGSSAETQY
TRBJ2-3	17	TRBV4-3	few	TRBD2	ASSQDFGLAGGSGDTQY
TRBJ2-1	13	TRBV6-1	.	TRBD2	ASSTGLAANNEQF
TRBJ2-3	13	TRBV20-1	.	TRBD1	SASGQGRTTDTQY
TRBJ2-1	13	TRBV12-3/TRBV12-4	many	.	ASSLSAGLYNEQF
TRBJ2-5	12	TRBV9	.	TRBD1	ASSVGGGFETQY
TRBJ1-1	13	TRBV7-2	.	.	ASSLDSDGNTEAF
TRBJ2-7	14	TRBV2	few	TRBD2	ASSEGLAGIPYEQY
TRBJ2-7	12	TRBV11-2	.	TRBD2	ASSGTRPFYEQY
TRBJ2-3	9	TRBV30	.	.	AGGHTDTQY
TRBJ2-3	12	TRBV7-3	many	.	ASSTGGNTDTQY
TRBJ2-7	14	TRBV20-1	.	TRBD2	SAWTSGGDSSYEQY
TRBJ1-2	12	TRBV20-1	.	TRBD1	SSQAGQGARGYT
TRBJ2-1	14	TRBV5-1	few	TRBD1	ASSQSGTGAYNEQF
TRBJ2-7	11	TRBV12-3/TRBV12-4	few	.	ASSFDGLYEQY
TRBJ2-5	11	TRBV7-7	.	.	ASSFHRQETQY
TRBJ2-5	14	TRBV7-9	few	.	ASSFGGGLGQETQY
TRBJ1-1	13	TRBV7-9	few	TRBD1	ASSSVGQGRTEAF
TRBJ2-2	12	TRBV29-1	few	TRBD2	SVTSAANTGELF